Following are 13 T cell receptor beta chains from one sample sequenced in a study of blood T cell repertoires in COVID-19. Only in-frame clones appear in the TCRdb table, and some are missing; sequencing was by immunoSEQ multiplex PCR. The table records some 330,000 clones, over 75% of them present only once. Sequences were obtained from PBMCs or T cells enriched from blood (not recorded which). These TCRs come from a man younger than 40 who had recovered from COVID-19.

A single count supports this clone. This chain uses TRBV7-9 with TRBJ2-3, with a tentative D call TRBD1 (6 bases). V was shortened by 5 bases and J by 3 bases, with 12 bases between the two germline ends. Germline V lookup: CDR1 SEHNR, CDR2 FQNEAQ (reference sequence). This CDR3 is built from 14 residues. The DNA for the CDR3 is TGTGCCAGCAGCCCAGAAGGGGGTACAGATACGCAGTATTTT. It translates to CASSPEGGTDTQYF.

This clone appeared a few times. The chain recombines TRBV5-4 with TRBJ2-3, with 8 bases matching TRBD1. The CDR3 length is 16 residues. CDR1 is SGHNT, CDR2 YYREEE, per germline (reference sequence). The ends lost 0 bases at V and 0 bases at J; junction bases unmatched: 3. Here the CDR3 reads CASSLGDRMSTDTQYF. CDR3 DNA: TGTGCCAGCAGCTTGGGGGACAGGATGAGCACAGATACGCAGTATTTT.

As for this clone: Additional DNA sequences in this sample encode the identical CDR3. The V and J genes are TRBV6-5 and TRBJ2-7; 8 nucleotides line up with TRBD1. The germline V gene encodes CDR1 MNHEY and CDR2 SVGAGI. The CDR3 length is 12 residues. J lost 2 bases, V lost 6 bases, and 0 bases had no gene match. CDR3 sequence reads: CASRDRAYEQYF. CDR3 DNA: TGTGCCAGCAGGGACAGGGCCTACGAGCAGTACTTC.

The rearrangement links TRBV6-1 to TRBJ1-5; no clear D gene. Between the trimmed V and J ends, which lost 2 bases and 11 bases, there was a span of 16 bases. The CDR3 extends over 14 amino acids. Germline V gene data show CDR1 as MNHNS and CDR2 as SASEGT. The CDR3 DNA sequence: TGTGCCAGCAGTGAATCCCTGCAACATCAAGCCCAGCATTTT. Amino acid sequence: CASSESLQHQAQHF.

This CDR3 is CASSRVLQETQYF. The CDR3 bases are TGTGCCAGCAGCCGGGTTCTCCAAGAGACCCAGTACTTC. V is TRBV6-5 and J is TRBJ2-5, with D unresolved. The CDR3 runs to 13 residues. Per germline, CDR1 MNHEY and CDR2 SVGAGI. Trimming pared 6 bases from V and 1 base from J, leaving 9 bases between.

The rearrangement joins TRBV5-1 to TRBJ2-3; TRBD2 agrees at 7 bases. V shed 7 bases and J 0 bases; nucleotides not matched to a gene: 5. CDR1 SGHRS and CDR2 YFSETQ come from the germline V gene. This CDR3 contains 14 residues. The CDR3 coding sequence is TGCGCCAGCGGGCTGGGGGGGAGCACAGATACGCAGTATTTT. It yields the protein CASGLGGSTDTQYF.

Written as DNA, the CDR3 is TGTGCCAGCAGCTTCACAGGGACCAAAAACACTGAAGCTTTCTTT. Translation: CASSFTGTKNTEAFF. The rearrangement joins TRBV7-2 to TRBJ1-1, with D possibly matching TRBD1 (6 bases). The germline V gene encodes CDR1 SGHTA and CDR2 FQGNSA. The CDR3 totals 15 residues. Trimming stripped 3 bases from V and 2 bases from J, with 13 bases between.

This clone was seen only once. The chain joins TRBV18 to TRBJ1-3; D is undetermined. This CDR3 region has 16 residues. Germline V CDR1 and CDR2: KGHSH, LQKENI. V was pared by 5 bases and J by 0 bases, with 14 bases between. This CDR3 reads CASSTSTPDSGNTIYF. The CDR3 DNA reads as TGTGCCAGCTCAACCAGTACGCCAGACTCTGGAAACACCATATATTTT. The variable domain in full, with the rest retrieved from reference TRBV18 and TRBJ1-3, is NAGVMQNPRHLVRRRGQEARLRCSPMKGHSHVYWYRQLPEEGLKFMVYLQKENIIDESGMPKERFSAEFPKEGPSILRIQQVVRGDSAAYFCASSTSTPDSGNTIYFGEGSWLTVV.

The gene calls are TRBV7-9 and TRBJ2-5; TRBD2 agrees at 8 bases. Losses at the gene ends were 1 base for V and 5 bases for J; bases not matched to a gene: 12. CDR3 length: 17 residues. CDR1 and CDR2 from the germline V gene are SEHNR and FQNEAQ (reference sequence). The CDR3 loop reads CASSLGAQREGEETQYF. Here the CDR3 DNA reads TGTGCCAGCAGCTTAGGCGCCCAACGGGAGGGGGAGGAGACCCAGTACTTC. The complete variable domain, with remaining parts taken from reference TRBV7-9 and TRBJ2-5, reads DTGVSQNPRHKITKRGQNVTFRCDPISEHNRLYWYRQTLGQGPEFLTYFQNEAQLEKSRLLSDRFSAERPKGSFSTLEIQRTEQGDSAMYLCASSLGAQREGEETQYFGPGTRLLVL.

In DNA, the CDR3 is TGTGCCAGCAGTTACGGGACTCCCGGCACAGATACGCAGTATTTT. The encoded protein is CASSYGTPGTDTQYF. This chain links TRBV6-2 or TRBV6-3 with TRBJ2-3; D possibly corresponds to TRBD2 (6 bases). The CDR3 totals 15 residues. Trimming took 2 bases from V and 1 from J, leaving 10 bases between them. Germline CDR1 and CDR2: MNHEY and SVGEGT.

The chain is built from TRBV7-2 and TRBJ1-2; tentatively, D is TRBD1 (6 bases). Trimming removed 5 bases at V and 5 bases at J, with 15 bases between. The CDR3 is 14 amino acids. Germline V gives CDR1 SGHTA, CDR2 FQGNSA. The CDR3 here is CASSLPTGWYGYTF. CDR3 in DNA: TGTGCCAGCAGCCTTCCTACAGGGTGGTATGGCTACACCTTC.

J is TRBJ1-4 and V is TRBV21-1; TRBD1 is the table's D call and was not checked against the DNA. TRBV21-1 is tagged as a pseudogene. This CDR3 is 16 amino acids long. CDR3 bases: TGTGCCAGCAGCAAAAGGGTGACAGGCCTTCTTGAAAAACTGTTTTTT. Translating gives CASSKRVTGLLEKLFF.

This rearrangement joins TRBV19 to TRBJ2-1; maybe TRBD2 (6 bases). The CDR3 covers 15 residues. Trimming removed 4 bases at V and 6 bases at J, with 16 bases between. Looked up from germline, CDR1 is LNHDA and CDR2 is SQIVND (reference sequence). The CDR3 DNA sequence: TGTGCCAGTAGTAGTGGGCGGGGCTCCCTCAATGAGCAGTTCTTC. Its protein product is CASSSGRGSLNEQFF.